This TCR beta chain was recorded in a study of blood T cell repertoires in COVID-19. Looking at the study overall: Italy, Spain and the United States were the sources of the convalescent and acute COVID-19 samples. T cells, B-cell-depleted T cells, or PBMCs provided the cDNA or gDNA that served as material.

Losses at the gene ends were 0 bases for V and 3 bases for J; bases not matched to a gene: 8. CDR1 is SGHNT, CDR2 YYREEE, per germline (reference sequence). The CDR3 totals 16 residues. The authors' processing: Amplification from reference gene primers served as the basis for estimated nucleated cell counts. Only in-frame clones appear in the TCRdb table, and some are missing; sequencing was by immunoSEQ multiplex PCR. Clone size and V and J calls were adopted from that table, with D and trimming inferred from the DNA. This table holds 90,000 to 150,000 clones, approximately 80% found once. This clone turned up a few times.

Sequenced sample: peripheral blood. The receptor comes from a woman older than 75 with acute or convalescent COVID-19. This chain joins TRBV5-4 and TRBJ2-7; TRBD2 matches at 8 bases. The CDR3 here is CASSLVGVAGNYEQYF. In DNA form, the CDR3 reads TGTGCCAGCAGCTTGGTAGGTGTAGCGGGAAACTACGAGCAGTACTTC. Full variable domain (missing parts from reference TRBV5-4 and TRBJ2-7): ETGVTQSPTHLIKTRGQQVTLRCSSQSGHNTVSWYQQALGQGPQFIFQYYREEENGRGNFPPRFSGLQFPNYSSELNVNALELDDSALYLCASSLVGVAGNYEQYFGPGTRLTVT.